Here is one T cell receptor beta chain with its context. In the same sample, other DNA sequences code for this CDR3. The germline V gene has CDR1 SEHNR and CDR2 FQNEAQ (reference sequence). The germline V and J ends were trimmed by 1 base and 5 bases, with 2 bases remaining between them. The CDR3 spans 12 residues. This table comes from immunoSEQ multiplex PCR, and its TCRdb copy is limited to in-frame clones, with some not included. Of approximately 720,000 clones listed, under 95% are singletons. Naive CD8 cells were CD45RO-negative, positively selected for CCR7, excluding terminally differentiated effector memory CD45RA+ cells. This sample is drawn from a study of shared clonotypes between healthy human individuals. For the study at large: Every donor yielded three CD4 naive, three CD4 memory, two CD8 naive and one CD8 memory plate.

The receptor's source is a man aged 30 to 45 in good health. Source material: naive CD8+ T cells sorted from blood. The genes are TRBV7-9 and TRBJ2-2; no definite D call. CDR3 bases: TGTGCCAGCAGCTTAGGGACCGGGGAGCTGTTTTTT. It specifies CASSLGTGELFF.